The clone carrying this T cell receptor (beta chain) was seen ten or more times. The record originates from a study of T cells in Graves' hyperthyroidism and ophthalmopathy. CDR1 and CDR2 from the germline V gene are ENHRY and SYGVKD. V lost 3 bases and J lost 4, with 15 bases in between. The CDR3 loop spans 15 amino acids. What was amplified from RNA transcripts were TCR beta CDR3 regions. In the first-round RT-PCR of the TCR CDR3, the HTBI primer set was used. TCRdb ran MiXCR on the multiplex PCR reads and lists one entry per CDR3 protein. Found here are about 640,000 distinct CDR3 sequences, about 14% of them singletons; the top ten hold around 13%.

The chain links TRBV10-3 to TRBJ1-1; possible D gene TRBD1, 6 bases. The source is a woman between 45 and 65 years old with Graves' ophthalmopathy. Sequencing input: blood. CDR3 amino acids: CAISDTGIGGTEAFF. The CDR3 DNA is TGTGCCATCAGTGACACAGGGATTGGGGGCACTGAAGCTTTCTTT.